This T cell receptor (beta chain) was recorded in a study of shared clonotypes between healthy human individuals. CDR3 size: 15 residues. The V and J ends lost 3 bases and 0 bases respectively, with 9 bases between them. Per germline, CDR1 PRHDT and CDR2 FYEKMQ (reference sequence). The method was immunoSEQ multiplex PCR; TCRdb's version includes in-frame clones alone and lacks a portion of them. The sample has over 2,000,000 clones, over 85% seen once; the top ten hold around 1.7%. Cells designated naive CD8 were CD45RO-negative and were positively selected for CCR7, with terminally differentiated effector memory CD45RA+ cells excluded. This clone was found once.

The clonotype was recovered from a young man in good health. Some clones in this sample may be carry-over from other donors' samples. The sequenced sample was naive CD8+ T cells from PBMCs. This sequence joins TRBV13 and TRBJ2-4; the D is unclear. The CDR3 sequence: CASSFGLGAKNIQYF. CDR3 sequence (DNA): TGTGCCAGCAGCTTCGGTCTGGGAGCCAAAAACATTCAGTACTTC.